This T cell receptor (beta chain) originates from a study of blood T cell repertoires in COVID-19. The CDR3 runs to 15 residues. V lost 0 bases to trimming and J lost 0 bases, with 8 bases between them. Per germline, CDR1 SGHTA and CDR2 FQGNSA. Produced via immunoSEQ multiplex PCR; TCRdb's table is partial and in-frame only. The sample has some 200,000 clones, approximately 87% seen once; the top ten hold over 0.7%. Sequenced material: peripheral blood. This TCR was sampled from a woman younger than 35 who had recovered from COVID-19. The genes are TRBV7-2 and TRBJ1-1; D is unclear. The DNA for the CDR3 is TGTGCCAGCAGCTTAGCACGGGGATTGAACACTGAAGCTTTCTTT. It specifies CASSLARGLNTEAFF.